A single sample is the source of the 32 T cell receptor beta chains below, sequenced in a study of monozygotic twins with inflammatory bowel disease. From the 5' RACE reads, TCRdb lists one entry per CDR3 protein and no DNA. The specimen's table records approximately 340,000 distinct CDR3 sequences. Sequences were obtained from blood. Receptors were obtained from a human donor with ulcerative colitis or Crohn's disease, or a healthy co-twin of an affected twin (not recorded which).

The J gene is TRBJ2-1, the V gene TRBV5-6; TCRdb's assignment of TRBD2 cannot be checked, as there is no DNA. CDR3 length: 13 residues. CDR1 is SGHDT, CDR2 YYEEEE, per germline. CDR3 residues: CASSLGLVDEQFF.

The chain carries TRBV5-1 and TRBJ2-1; TCRdb picks TRBD1, but there is no DNA to check that call. The CDR3 spans 16 residues. Germline CDR1 reads SGHRS; CDR2 reads YFSETQ. The CDR3 spells CASSGQGARSYNEQFF. Drawing the rest from reference TRBV5-1 and TRBJ2-1, the complete variable domain is KAGVTQTPRYLIKTRGQQVTLSCSPISGHRSVSWYQQTPGQGLQFLFEYFSETQRNKGNFPGRFSGRQFSNSRSEMNVSTLELGDSALYLCASSGQGARSYNEQFFGPGTRLTVL.

The chain joins TRBV7-8 to TRBJ2-3; the D call of TRBD2 rests on TCRdb alone, since no DNA is present to check it. The CDR3 extends over 17 amino acids. Germline-derived CDR1 and CDR2 are SGHVS and FQNEAQ. CDR3: CASSLALLAGGQDTQYF.

The rearrangement links TRBV7-6 to TRBJ1-2. Germline loops: CDR1 SGHVS, CDR2 FNYEAQ. The CDR3 sequence is 13 residues long. CDR3 residues: CASSPDGDYGYTF.

J is TRBJ1-6 and V is TRBV14. Germline CDR1 is SGHDN and CDR2 is FVKESK. This CDR3 has 14 residues. CDR3 protein: CASSQDFGNSPLHF.

The chain uses TRBV5-6 and TRBJ2-5; TCRdb's D call of TRBD1 is untestable without DNA. CDR1 is SGHDT and CDR2 is YYEEEE in the germline V gene. The CDR3 totals 16 residues. CDR3 sequence reads: CASSLMGTGGLETQYF. Looking up the rest from reference TRBV5-6 and TRBJ2-5 gives the full variable domain: DAGVTQSPTHLIKTRGQQVTLRCSPKSGHDTVSWYQQALGQGPQFIFQYYEEEERQRGNFPDRFSGHQFPNYSSELNVNALLLGDSALYLCASSLMGTGGLETQYFGPGTRLLVL.

V gene TRBV7-2 combines with J gene TRBJ2-3; checking the TCRdb D call of TRBD2 is not possible without DNA. The germline V gene has CDR1 SGHTA and CDR2 FQGNSA. The CDR3 has 17 amino acids. CDR3 residues: CASSLGGRAGSTDTQYF.

V usage is TRBV5-1 and J usage is TRBJ2-7. In germline, CDR1 is SGHRS, CDR2 YFSETQ. The length of the CDR3 is 13 residues. The CDR3 sequence: CASSPGGSYEQYF. The full variable domain, rest sourced from reference TRBV5-1 and TRBJ2-7, is KAGVTQTPRYLIKTRGQQVTLSCSPISGHRSVSWYQQTPGQGLQFLFEYFSETQRNKGNFPGRFSGRQFSNSRSEMNVSTLELGDSALYLCASSPGGSYEQYFGPGTRLTVT.

V and J are TRBV19 and TRBJ2-1. The length of the CDR3 is 14 residues. Germline CDR1 reads LNHDA; CDR2 reads SQIVND (reference sequence). This CDR3 reads CASSSGWAYNEQFF.

The chain combines TRBV24-1 with TRBJ1-5; lacking DNA, the TRBD1 call made by TCRdb goes unchecked. The length of the CDR3 is 15 residues. Germline CDR1 is KGHDR and CDR2 is SFDVKD. Here the CDR3 reads CATTPGTGPQWPQHF.

The V gene is TRBV6-5, the J gene TRBJ1-1. CDR1 is MNHEY, CDR2 SVGAGI, per germline. The CDR3 is 17 amino acids. This CDR3 reads CASSYSFSGFMNTEAFF.

V gene TRBV7-9 combines with J gene TRBJ2-5. The germline V gene encodes CDR1 SEHNR and CDR2 FQNEAQ (reference sequence). CDR3 length: 14 amino acids. The CDR3 sequence is CASSLGVAAETQYF. The entire variable domain, with the rest obtained from reference TRBV7-9 and TRBJ2-5, is as follows: DTGVSQNPRHKITKRGQNVTFRCDPISEHNRLYWYRQTLGQGPEFLTYFQNEAQLEKSRLLSDRFSAERPKGSFSTLEIQRTEQGDSAMYLCASSLGVAAETQYFGPGTRLLVL.

The rearrangement links TRBV7-2 to TRBJ1-5. Germline lookup yields CDR1 SGHTA and CDR2 FQGNSA. This CDR3 has 14 amino acids. CDR3: CASSSGLKPPPQHF.

The chain is built from TRBV7-2 and TRBJ2-7; TCRdb's D call, TRBD1, is unchecked because there is no DNA. This CDR3 has 15 amino acids. Looked up from germline, CDR1 is SGHTA and CDR2 is FQGNSA. This CDR3 reads CASSSVVLGAREQYF.

J is TRBJ1-4 and V is TRBV27; TCRdb's D gene call, TRBD1, goes unchecked for lack of DNA. The CDR3 is made up of 15 amino acids. In germline, CDR1 is MNHEY, CDR2 SMNVEV (reference sequence). The CDR3: CASSLSAGANEKLFF. The full variable domain, in which reference TRBV27 and TRBJ1-4 provide the parts outside the CDR3, is EAQVTQNPRYLITVTGKKLTVTCSQNMNHEYMSWYRQDPGLGLRQIYYSMNVEVTDKGDVPEGYKVSRKEKRNFPLILESPSPNQTSLYFCASSLSAGANEKLFFGSGTQLSVL.

The chain carries TRBV20-1 and TRBJ1-4. In germline, CDR1 is DFQATT, CDR2 SNEGSKA (reference sequence). The CDR3 sequence is 15 residues long. Here the CDR3 reads CSARDGGRPLGKLFF.

J is TRBJ1-6 and V is TRBV2. CDR1 and CDR2 from the germline V gene are SNHLY and FYNNEI. The length of the CDR3 is 18 residues. This CDR3 reads CASSEASPEFSYNSPLHF.

The rearrangement uses TRBV5-1 and TRBJ2-3; TCRdb lists TRBD1, though no DNA is available to test this call. In germline, CDR1 is SGHRS, CDR2 YFSETQ. This CDR3 is 16 amino acids long. The CDR3 loop is CASSTGQGGFTDTQYF.

The chain recombines TRBV11-2 with TRBJ1-2. The CDR3 loop spans 14 amino acids. Looked up from germline, CDR1 is SGHAT and CDR2 is FQNNGV. CDR3 sequence: CASSLDKGLTGYTF.

The genes are TRBV2 and TRBJ1-1; TCRdb's D call of TRBD1 is untestable without DNA. In germline, CDR1 is SNHLY, CDR2 FYNNEI. The CDR3 has 13 amino acids. The CDR3 reads CASNWQGGTEAFF.

This rearrangement joins TRBV7-8 to TRBJ2-3; as DNA is missing, the TRBD1 call by TCRdb cannot be tested. Germline values: CDR1 SGHVS, CDR2 FQNEAQ. The CDR3 runs to 14 residues. This chain's CDR3 is CASSQNRGTDTQYF.

The V and J genes are TRBV4-1 and TRBJ1-6; TCRdb proposes TRBD1, but this gene call is untestable without DNA. There are 16 residues in the CDR3. Germline V gene sequence: CDR1 MGHRA, CDR2 YSYEKL. The CDR3 protein is CASSHADREYNSPLHF.

This chain connects TRBV15 to TRBJ1-3. Germline V gives CDR1 LNHNV, CDR2 YYDKDF (reference sequence). The CDR3 runs 15 residues. CDR3 protein: CATSTRSLDGNTIYF.

This chain connects TRBV5-4 to TRBJ2-6; TCRdb returns TRBD1, unconfirmable since there is no DNA. Germline CDR1 SGHNT, CDR2 YYREEE (reference sequence). There are 16 residues in the CDR3. The CDR3 protein is CASSRQGIDGANVLTF. Drawing the rest from reference TRBV5-4 and TRBJ2-6, the complete variable domain is ETGVTQSPTHLIKTRGQQVTLRCSSQSGHNTVSWYQQALGQGPQFIFQYYREEENGRGNFPPRFSGLQFPNYSSELNVNALELDDSALYLCASSRQGIDGANVLTFGAGSRLTVL.

V gene TRBV27 combines with J gene TRBJ1-4. Germline V gene sequence: CDR1 MNHEY, CDR2 SMNVEV (reference sequence). The CDR3 loop spans 13 amino acids. The CDR3 loop reads CASSFTPNEKLFF.

CDR3 loop: CASSLGLADLSEQFF. V usage is TRBV7-3 and J usage is TRBJ2-1; TCRdb picks TRBD2, but there is no DNA to check that call. The CDR3 runs 15 residues. Germline V lookup: CDR1 SGHTA, CDR2 FQGTGA.

The chain links TRBV28 to TRBJ1-4. Germline V CDR1 and CDR2: MDHEN, SYDVKM. The CDR3 spans 12 residues. CDR3 residues: CASSPPRVVLFF.

The rearrangement uses TRBV19 and TRBJ2-4; TCRdb returns TRBD1, unconfirmable since there is no DNA. The CDR3 runs 16 residues. The germline V gene encodes CDR1 LNHDA and CDR2 SQIVND (reference sequence). CDR3 sequence: CASSVSGTIAKNIQYF.

The rearrangement uses TRBV5-5 and TRBJ1-1. Germline V gene lookup returns CDR1 SGHKS and CDR2 YYEKEE (reference sequence). The CDR3 runs 12 residues. The CDR3 is CASSLEFTEAFF.

The V call is TRBV12-3 or TRBV12-4, the J call TRBJ2-5. The CDR3 loop spans 15 amino acids. CDR3 sequence: CASSDSGAPQETQYF.

The gene calls are TRBV19 and TRBJ2-7; TCRdb's D call, TRBD1, is unchecked because there is no DNA. This CDR3 spans 13 amino acids. CDR1 is LNHDA and CDR2 is SQIVND in the germline V gene (reference sequence). CDR3 residues: CASSRQVYYEQYF.

This chain connects TRBV28 to TRBJ2-2. Germline lookup yields CDR1 MDHEN and CDR2 SYDVKM. This CDR3 contains 15 residues. The CDR3: CASSSRGAHTGELFF.